These 26 T cell receptor beta chains were all obtained from the same sample, sequenced in a study of T cell repertoires in cytomegalovirus infection. Antigens of these TCRs are unknown. TCRdb passed the reads through MiXCR, listing each CDR3 protein once. This table holds around 500,000 distinct CDR3 sequences, approximately 42% found once. Sequenced here: cultured PBMCs, sampled from culture after CMV antigen stimulation. These receptors all come from a human donor in good health (CMV status not recorded). Some clones in this sample may be carry-over from other donors' samples.

This clonotype appeared a single time. This chain links TRBV20-1 with TRBJ2-7; 11 nucleotides agree with TRBD2. This CDR3 has 15 amino acids. The germline gives CDR1 DFQATT, CDR2 SNEGSKA (reference sequence). With 6 bases clipped from V and 4 bases from J, the junction kept 11 bases outside the gene matches. CDR3 in amino acids: CSAARGLAAIYEQYF. The DNA for the CDR3 is TGCAGTGCCGCGCGGGGACTAGCGGCCATATACGAGCAGTACTTC.

This clonotype has a handful of counts. The rearrangement uses TRBV7-2 and TRBJ1-1; maybe TRBD1 (5 bases). Germline V CDR1 and CDR2: SGHTA, FQGNSA. This CDR3 comprises 15 residues. With 5 bases removed from V and 4 bases from J, the gap between germline ends came to 17 bases. The CDR3 region is CASSHPSRGSTEAFF. DNA of the CDR3: TGTGCCAGCAGCCACCCTTCTAGGGGATCCACTGAAGCTTTCTTT.

This clonotype was seen only a few times. The rearrangement links TRBV7-2 to TRBJ2-7, with D perhaps TRBD1 (6 bases). Germline V lookup: CDR1 SGHTA, CDR2 FQGNSA. The CDR3 is made up of 13 amino acids. V was trimmed by 5 bases and J by 3 bases, leaving 11 bases between them. The CDR3 nucleotides are TGTGCCAGCAGCCAGGGGATATACTACGAGCAGTACTTC. Protein product: CASSQGIYYEQYF.

This chain joins TRBV7-2 and TRBJ2-7; the match to TRBD2 covers 11 bases. The V and J ends lost 5 bases and 0 bases, in that order; junction bases with no gene match: 6. The CDR3 spans 16 residues. Germline CDR1 reads SGHTA; CDR2 reads FQGNSA. Here the CDR3 reads CASSPRLAGISYEQYF. Here the CDR3 DNA reads TGTGCCAGCAGCCCCCGACTAGCGGGAATCTCCTACGAGCAGTACTTC. Full variable domain (remainder filled in from reference TRBV7-2 and TRBJ2-7): GAGVSQSPSNKVTEKGKDVELRCDPISGHTALYWYRQSLGQGLEFLIYFQGNSAPDKSGLPSDRFSAERTGGSVSTLTIQRTQQEDSAVYLCASSPRLAGISYEQYFGPGTRLTVT.

This clonotype was seen ten or more times. V and J are TRBV7-2 and TRBJ2-5, with 8 bases that match TRBD2. Germline-derived CDR1 and CDR2 are SGHTA and FQGNSA. The CDR3 is 15 residues long. Germline trimming cut 0 bases from V and 5 bases from J; bases unmatched to any gene: 5. CDR3 coding DNA: TGTGCCAGCAGCTTAGCCGGGGGGGATCAGGAGACCCAGTACTTC. This translates into CASSLAGGDQETQYF.

This clonotype came up a few times. The chain employs TRBV13 and TRBJ2-3; 12 bases map to TRBD2. Germline V lookup: CDR1 PRHDT, CDR2 FYEKMQ (reference sequence). J was trimmed by 5 bases and V by 4 bases; bases with no gene match: 7. The CDR3 runs 16 residues. This CDR3 reads CASSSRLAGALDTQYF. The CDR3 coding sequence is TGTGCCAGCAGCTCCCGACTAGCGGGGGCTCTAGATACGCAGTATTTT.

The chain links TRBV6-2 or TRBV6-3 to TRBJ2-1; no clear D. From germline, CDR1 is MNHEY and CDR2 SVGEGT. The length of the CDR3 is 12 residues. V was trimmed by 0 bases and J by 14 bases, leaving 11 bases between them. The CDR3 DNA reads as TGTGCCAGCAGTTACTCGAGCTTACGTAAGTTCTTC. It translates to CASSYSSLRKFF.

The gene calls are TRBV7-2 and TRBJ2-5; maybe TRBD1 (5 bases). The CDR3 is 14 amino acids. Per the germline V gene, CDR1 is SGHTA and CDR2 is FQGNSA. V lost 5 bases and J lost 4, with 14 bases in between. In nucleotides, the CDR3 is TGTGCCAGCAGCCCCCAGGGCTTTGGAGAGACCCAGTACTTC. This codes for CASSPQGFGETQYF.

This clonotype has more than one count but fewer than ten. The CDR3 reads CASSQDPVGDHQPQHF. The CDR3, as DNA: TGCGCCAGCAGCCAGGACCCCGTTGGGGATCATCAGCCCCAGCATTTT. The rearrangement uses TRBV4-1 and TRBJ1-5; D unresolved. The CDR3 is 16 amino acids. Germline loops: CDR1 MGHRA, CDR2 YSYEKL. Between the trimmed V and J ends, which lost 3 bases and 5 bases, there was a span of 17 bases.

The rearrangement links TRBV5-6 to TRBJ1-1, with TRBD1 identical over 10 bases. The V gene end was trimmed by 0 bases and the J gene end by 3 bases; junction bases not matched to a gene: 5. This CDR3 region has 16 residues. Germline V gene data show CDR1 as SGHDT and CDR2 as YYEEEE. As DNA, the CDR3 is TGTGCCAGCAGCTTGGGGACAGGGGGGTGGGACACTGAAGCTTTCTTT. As protein: CASSLGTGGWDTEAFF.

This clonotype appeared a few times. The rearrangement joins TRBV12-3 or TRBV12-4 to TRBJ2-5; D uncertain. The CDR3 covers 13 residues. V was cut by 2 bases and J by 5 bases, with 9 bases left in between. CDR3 region: CASSLLLGETQYF. In DNA form, the CDR3 reads TGTGCCAGCAGTTTACTCCTGGGGGAGACCCAGTACTTC.

V and J are TRBV2 and TRBJ2-1; D is uncertain. Germline values: CDR1 SNHLY, CDR2 FYNNEI. V was shortened by 4 bases and J by 9 bases, with 13 bases between the two germline ends. The CDR3 contains 13 residues. CDR3 sequence: CASSAYASGEQFF. The DNA for the CDR3 is TGTGCCAGCAGTGCCTATGCTAGTGGTGAGCAGTTCTTC.

A few counts support this clonotype. The chain employs TRBV10-3 and TRBJ2-3; 7 positions match TRBD1. Germline V gene data show CDR1 as ENHRY and CDR2 as SYGVKD. The CDR3 spans 16 residues. V shed 4 bases, J shed 1 base, and the junction held 8 bases outside the gene matches. CDR3 nucleotide sequence: TGTGCCATCAGTGGCAGGGTAGGGACAGGCACAGATACGCAGTATTTT. Its translation is CAISGRVGTGTDTQYF.

This clonotype occurred once. The V and J genes are TRBV7-9 and TRBJ2-7; 8 nucleotides match TRBD2. Trimming took 0 bases from V and 5 from J; bases not matched to a gene: 0. CDR3 size: 13 residues. The germline V gene has CDR1 SEHNR and CDR2 FQNEAQ (reference sequence). The CDR3 sequence: CASSLALADEQYF. CDR3 nucleotide sequence: TGTGCCAGCAGCTTAGCACTAGCGGACGAGCAGTACTTC. Drawing the rest from reference TRBV7-9 and TRBJ2-7, the complete variable domain is DTGVSQNPRHKITKRGQNVTFRCDPISEHNRLYWYRQTLGQGPEFLTYFQNEAQLEKSRLLSDRFSAERPKGSFSTLEIQRTEQGDSAMYLCASSLALADEQYFGPGTRLTVT.

A single count supports this clonotype. J is TRBJ2-1 and V is TRBV20-1; 10 nucleotides match TRBD2. Per the germline V gene, CDR1 is DFQATT and CDR2 is SNEGSKA (reference sequence). The CDR3 totals 17 residues. The V gene end was trimmed by 0 bases and the J gene end by 0 bases; junction bases not matched to a gene: 5. CDR3 in DNA: TGCAGTGCTAGAGAGGGGACTAGCGCTAGCTCCTACAATGAGCAGTTCTTC. Its translation: CSAREGTSASSYNEQFF.

This clonotype has a handful of counts. The chain joins TRBV7-2 to TRBJ1-2; no firm D call. Between the trimmed V and J ends, which lost 2 bases and 4 bases, there was a span of 14 bases. The germline CDR1 and CDR2 sequences are SGHTA and FQGNSA. The CDR3 loop spans 15 amino acids. The CDR3 nucleotides read TGTGCCAGCAGCTTACTCGTTGGGTATGGCTATGGCTACACCTTC. It codes for CASSLLVGYGYGYTF.

The gene calls are TRBV2 and TRBJ1-2; D is unresolved. V lost 8 bases and J lost 6, with 13 bases in between. This CDR3 has 12 amino acids. CDR1 is SNHLY and CDR2 is FYNNEI in the germline V gene. CDR3 loop: CASERYENGYTF. The CDR3 DNA reads TGTGCCAGCGAAAGATATGAGAATGGCTACACCTTC.

V gene TRBV11-2 combines with J gene TRBJ1-5; D perhaps matches TRBD1 (5 bases). The CDR3 runs 15 residues. V dropped 5 bases and J dropped 4 bases, with 15 bases sitting between them. Per germline, CDR1 SGHAT and CDR2 FQNNGV. The CDR3 loop is CASSPEGLPNQPQHF. The CDR3 DNA reads TGTGCCAGCAGCCCAGAGGGACTCCCGAATCAGCCCCAGCATTTT.

The chain employs TRBV5-4 and TRBJ2-2, with 7 bases aligning to TRBD1. The trim removed 4 bases at V and 4 bases at J, leaving 13 bases unmatched. The germline V gene has CDR1 SGHNT and CDR2 YYREEE (reference sequence). The CDR3 loop spans 17 amino acids. CDR3 in amino acids: CASSPKRGGAGTGELFF. In DNA, the CDR3 is TGTGCCAGCAGCCCCAAGAGAGGGGGCGCGGGCACCGGGGAGCTGTTTTTT. The whole variable domain, remainder taken from reference TRBV5-4 and TRBJ2-2, is ETGVTQSPTHLIKTRGQQVTLRCSSQSGHNTVSWYQQALGQGPQFIFQYYREEENGRGNFPPRFSGLQFPNYSSELNVNALELDDSALYLCASSPKRGGAGTGELFFGEGSRLTVL.

This clonotype was counted a few times. The J gene is TRBJ2-1, the V gene TRBV5-1; D may be TRBD1 or TRBD2 (5 bases each). This CDR3 is 14 amino acids long. V was trimmed by 3 bases and J by 8 bases, leaving 15 bases between them. Germline CDR1 is SGHRS and CDR2 is YFSETQ. CDR3 sequence (DNA): TGCGCCAGCAGCTACCGGGGCGATGGAGATGAGCAGTTCTTC. Translating gives CASSYRGDGDEQFF.

This clonotype turned up a few times. The chain employs TRBV7-7 and TRBJ1-6, with D unresolved. Deletions cut 8 bases from V and 5 bases from J, with 10 bases between. CDR1 SSHAT and CDR2 FNYEAQ come from the germline V gene (reference sequence). The CDR3 contains 13 residues. The CDR3 coding sequence is TGTGCCAGCGGGAGCTTGGATAATTCACCCCTCCACTTT. Protein product: CASGSLDNSPLHF. Based on the CDR3 plus reference TRBV7-7 and TRBJ1-6, the full variable domain is GAGVSQSPRYKVTKRGQDVTLRCDPISSHATLYWYQQALGQGPEFLTYFNYEAQPDKSGLPSDRFSAERPEGSISTLTIQRTEQRDSAMYRCASGSLDNSPLHFGNGTRLTVT.

The chain is built from TRBV7-2 and TRBJ1-4; TRBD1 is a possible D gene (5 bases). V lost 5 bases, J lost 6 bases, and 13 bases lay in between. This CDR3 region has 14 residues. Per germline, CDR1 SGHTA and CDR2 FQGNSA. This CDR3 reads CASSHRFGYEKLFF. The CDR3 DNA reads TGTGCCAGCAGCCACAGGTTTGGGTATGAAAAACTGTTTTTT.

The chain combines TRBV4-3 with TRBJ2-1, with 11 bases fitting TRBD2. The CDR3 contains 19 residues. V was pared by 0 bases and J by 3 bases, with 10 bases of the junction left unmatched. Germline V gene sequence: CDR1 LGHNA, CDR2 YSLEER. This CDR3 is CASSQDPLRGLADYNEQFF. The CDR3 region has the DNA TGCGCCAGCAGCCAAGACCCCCTGAGGGGACTAGCGGACTACAATGAGCAGTTCTTC.

The J gene is TRBJ2-7, the V gene TRBV7-9; weak D call: TRBD1 (5 bases). The CDR3 consists of 13 residues. The ends were cut back, 6 bases at V and 1 base at J, with 10 bases in the middle. In germline, CDR1 is SEHNR, CDR2 FQNEAQ (reference sequence). In DNA form, the CDR3 reads TGTGCCAGCAGTCAACGACAGTCCTACGAGCAGTACTTC. Protein: CASSQRQSYEQYF.

This clonotype was picked up one time. The chain employs TRBV7-9 and TRBJ1-4; 8 bases map to TRBD1. Germline CDR1 reads SEHNR; CDR2 reads FQNEAQ (reference sequence). The CDR3 runs to 15 residues. V gave up 7 bases and J gave up 3 bases; unmatched junction bases: 7. The CDR3 here is CASIKQGGPNEKLFF. The CDR3 DNA follows: TGTGCCAGCATCAAACAGGGGGGGCCTAATGAAAAACTGTTTTTT.

This chain links TRBV27 with TRBJ2-7; TRBD2 aligns across 8 bases. CDR3 length equals 14 residues. Looked up from germline, CDR1 is MNHEY and CDR2 is SMNVEV (reference sequence). With 4 bases clipped from V and 4 bases from J, the junction kept 6 bases outside the gene matches. Here the CDR3 reads CASSSGVAGYEQYF. CDR3 bases: TGTGCCAGCAGTTCCGGGGTAGCGGGGTACGAGCAGTACTTC.